Presented here are 30 T cell receptor beta chains from one specimen sequenced in a study of beta chain features in type 1 diabetes. TCRB transcripts that were expressed got sequenced, as all of the isolated RNA had been reverse transcribed. The method was immunoSEQ multiplex PCR; TCRdb's version includes in-frame clones alone and lacks a portion of them. The table lists 900,000 or so clones, 15% to 20% of them singletons. The specimen sequenced was naive CD4+ T cells from blood. These TCRs come from a woman between 18 and 29 years old in good health.

The chain recombines TRBV2 with TRBJ2-7; the D gene could be TRBD1 or TRBD2 (5 bases each). The CDR3 covers 14 residues. CDR1 and CDR2 (germline): SNHLY, FYNNEI. Trimming took 4 bases from V and 6 from J, leaving 16 bases between them. The CDR3, as DNA: TGTGCCAGCAGTGTTGGGGGAGACTCTCCCGAGCAGTACTTC. It encodes CASSVGGDSPEQYF.

J is TRBJ2-1 and V is TRBV11-3; D perhaps matches TRBD2 (5 bases). The CDR3 has 14 amino acids. The ends were cut back, 6 bases at V and 5 bases at J, with 14 bases in the middle. CDR1 is SGHNT, CDR2 YENEEA, per germline. Here the CDR3 reads CASSSTDGDNEQFF. The CDR3 coding sequence is TGTGCCAGCAGTTCGACGGACGGGGACAATGAGCAGTTCTTC.

CDR3 in DNA: TGTGCCAGCAGCCAAATTACCGGGACAAGTGGAAACACCATATATTTT. It is translated as CASSQITGTSGNTIYF. The genes are TRBV4-2 and TRBJ1-3, with a tentative D call TRBD1 (6 bases). V lost 2 bases, J lost 3 bases, and 14 bases lay in between. CDR3 length: 16 residues. Germline V gene lookup returns CDR1 LGHNA and CDR2 YNFKEQ.

This clone has a handful of counts. The chain couples TRBV29-1 to TRBJ2-5, with 7 bases aligning to TRBD2. Germline assignment: CDR1 SQVTM and CDR2 ANQGSEA. V was pared by 6 bases and J by 2 bases, with 9 bases of the junction left unmatched. CDR3 size: 14 residues. CDR3 coding DNA: TGCAGCGTGATAAGCGGGACTCCTCAAGAGACCCAGTACTTC. It specifies CSVISGTPQETQYF.

V usage is TRBV18 and J usage is TRBJ2-3, with 13 bases fitting TRBD2. This CDR3 is 17 amino acids long. Losses at the gene ends were 6 bases for V and 2 bases for J; bases not matched to a gene: 8. Germline loops: CDR1 KGHSH, CDR2 LQKENI. The CDR3 nucleotides are TGTGCCAGCTCCCTCCCCGGACTAGCGGGAGCCACAGATACGCAGTATTTT. Translation: CASSLPGLAGATDTQYF.

The chain has TRBV4-2 and TRBJ1-4; D not certain. The germline V gene encodes CDR1 LGHNA and CDR2 YNFKEQ. This CDR3 is built from 13 residues. V lost 0 bases, J lost 13 bases, and 12 bases lay in between. The CDR3 DNA sequence: TGTGCCAGCAGCCAAGATTCGAAGCCGGGACTGTTTTTT. It codes for CASSQDSKPGLFF.

J is TRBJ2-7 and V is TRBV2, with TRBD2 identical over 8 bases. Germline CDR1 and CDR2: SNHLY and FYNNEI. The CDR3 has 14 amino acids. J gave up 5 bases and V 6 bases, and 9 bases lay outside the gene matches. The CDR3 reads CASRPAGAVHEQYF. DNA for the CDR3: TGTGCCAGCAGGCCAGCGGGAGCCGTCCACGAGCAGTACTTC.

The V call is TRBV28, the J call TRBJ2-7, with a possible D match to TRBD2 (5 bases). The CDR3 length is 16 residues. V was pared by 4 bases and J by 0 bases, with 16 bases between. Per germline, CDR1 MDHEN and CDR2 SYDVKM. CDR3 in amino acids: CASSSPAASSSYEQYF. Here the CDR3 DNA reads TGTGCCAGCAGTTCACCCGCCGCTAGCAGCTCCTACGAGCAGTACTTC.

This clone was observed a few times. The rearrangement uses TRBV7-9 and TRBJ2-7; 8 bases agree with TRBD1. Trimming removed 4 bases from V and 2 bases from J; junction bases left unmatched: 19. Germline-derived CDR1 and CDR2 are SEHNR and FQNEAQ (reference sequence). CDR3 length equals 19 residues. The CDR3 region is CASSYIRGRQGSYPYEQYF. In DNA form, the CDR3 reads TGTGCCAGCAGCTACATCAGGGGGCGGCAGGGGTCCTACCCCTACGAGCAGTACTTC.

There are a few counts of this clone. The V gene is TRBV7-9, the J gene TRBJ1-3; D perhaps matches TRBD1 (6 bases). V was pared by 5 bases and J by 0 bases, with 11 bases between. This CDR3 comprises 15 residues. The germline V gene encodes CDR1 SEHNR and CDR2 FQNEAQ (reference sequence). CDR3 sequence (DNA): TGTGCCAGCAGCGCAGGGGAGATCTCTGGAAACACCATATATTTT. It yields the protein CASSAGEISGNTIYF.

This clone turned up a few times. The chain links TRBV7-9 to TRBJ2-1; no clear D. The ends were cut back, 2 bases at V and 8 bases at J, with 16 bases in the middle. This CDR3 region has 15 residues. Germline loops: CDR1 SEHNR, CDR2 FQNEAQ (reference sequence). The CDR3 region is CASSLTGRWAYEQFF. The CDR3 DNA reads TGTGCCAGCAGCTTAACCGGCCGCTGGGCATATGAGCAGTTCTTC.

A few counts support this clone. The chain uses TRBV7-9 and TRBJ2-2; 7 nucleotides agree with TRBD1. The germline V gene has CDR1 SEHNR and CDR2 FQNEAQ (reference sequence). The CDR3 loop spans 14 amino acids. J lost 1 base, V lost 6 bases, and 2 bases had no gene match. This chain's CDR3 is CASRGTVNTGELFF. CDR3 DNA sequence: TGTGCCAGCAGGGGGACAGTGAACACCGGGGAGCTGTTTTTT. Combining the CDR3 with reference TRBV7-9 and TRBJ2-2 gives the whole variable domain DTGVSQNPRHKITKRGQNVTFRCDPISEHNRLYWYRQTLGQGPEFLTYFQNEAQLEKSRLLSDRFSAERPKGSFSTLEIQRTEQGDSAMYLCASRGTVNTGELFFGEGSRLTVL.

The chain joins TRBV5-1 to TRBJ2-5, with a possible D match to TRBD1 (6 bases). Trimming pared 3 bases from V and 2 bases from J, leaving 14 bases between. This CDR3 has 15 amino acids. Germline loops: CDR1 SGHRS, CDR2 YFSETQ. The CDR3 bases are TGCGCCAGCAGCTCCGGACAGCGCCATCAAGAGACCCAGTACTTC. Protein product: CASSSGQRHQETQYF. The full variable domain, completed using reference TRBV5-1 and TRBJ2-5, is KAGVTQTPRYLIKTRGQQVTLSCSPISGHRSVSWYQQTPGQGLQFLFEYFSETQRNKGNFPGRFSGRQFSNSRSEMNVSTLELGDSALYLCASSSGQRHQETQYFGPGTRLLVL.

The rearrangement joins TRBV28 to TRBJ1-1, with D tentatively TRBD1 (6 bases). This CDR3 has 14 residues. The germline gives CDR1 MDHEN, CDR2 SYDVKM. V was pared by 4 bases and J by 4 bases, with 13 bases between. CDR3 amino acids: CASSSLEGGTEAFF. CDR3 bases: TGTGCCAGCAGTTCTCTCGAGGGGGGCACTGAAGCTTTCTTT.

This chain connects TRBV7-9 to TRBJ1-2; no clear D gene. The V gene lost 6 bases and the J gene lost 3 bases, with 11 bases spanning the gap. The CDR3 length is 13 residues. In germline, CDR1 is SEHNR, CDR2 FQNEAQ (reference sequence). This CDR3 reads CASSIQEDYGYTF. The CDR3 DNA sequence: TGTGCCAGCAGTATTCAGGAAGACTATGGCTACACCTTC.

This clone was seen only a few times. The J gene is TRBJ2-5, the V gene TRBV29-1; D perhaps matches TRBD2 (6 bases). V lost 0 bases and J lost 7, with 18 bases in between. The CDR3 extends over 15 amino acids. The germline V gene has CDR1 SQVTM and CDR2 ANQGSEA. The CDR3 DNA is TGCAGCGTTGAAGAGGTTGGGGGGTTGAGCTGGACCCAGTACTTC. It codes for CSVEEVGGLSWTQYF.

This clone has more than one count but fewer than ten. The V call is TRBV9, the J call TRBJ2-1, with no clear D. V lost 1 base and J 0 bases, leaving 11 bases between the germline ends. The CDR3 length is 16 residues. The V gene's germline CDR1 is SGDLS and CDR2 YYNGEE. The CDR3, as DNA: TGTGCCAGCAGCGTAAACCTCCAGAGCTCCTACAATGAGCAGTTCTTC. The encoded protein is CASSVNLQSSYNEQFF.

The table lists this clone with a few counts. The chain recombines TRBV18 with TRBJ2-4; TRBD2 matches 9 bases. Germline CDR1 KGHSH, CDR2 LQKENI. Unmatched junction bases numbered 6, after V lost 3 bases and J lost 0 bases. This CDR3 is 17 amino acids long. The CDR3 protein is CASSPKTSGLAKNIQYF. The CDR3 DNA follows: TGTGCCAGCTCACCCAAGACTAGCGGACTAGCCAAAAACATTCAGTACTTC. Using reference TRBV18 and TRBJ2-4 for the parts outside the CDR3, the full variable domain is NAGVMQNPRHLVRRRGQEARLRCSPMKGHSHVYWYRQLPEEGLKFMVYLQKENIIDESGMPKERFSAEFPKEGPSILRIQQVVRGDSAAYFCASSPKTSGLAKNIQYFGAGTRLSVL.

The chain employs TRBV5-6 and TRBJ2-7; 10 bases are shared with TRBD1. Unmatched junction bases numbered 4, after V lost 4 bases and J lost 3 bases. This CDR3 is 14 amino acids long. Germline loops: CDR1 SGHDT, CDR2 YYEEEE. The CDR3 nucleotides read TGTGCCAGCAGCAAGACAGGGGGCGGCTACGAGCAGTACTTC. This encodes CASSKTGGGYEQYF. Supplemented by reference TRBV5-6 and TRBJ2-7, the full variable domain reads DAGVTQSPTHLIKTRGQQVTLRCSPKSGHDTVSWYQQALGQGPQFIFQYYEEEERQRGNFPDRFSGHQFPNYSSELNVNALLLGDSALYLCASSKTGGGYEQYFGPGTRLTVT.

The J gene is TRBJ2-5, the V gene TRBV7-2; 7 nucleotides align to TRBD2. The CDR3 is made up of 15 amino acids. J was trimmed by 5 bases and V by 8 bases; bases with no gene match: 14. CDR1 SGHTA and CDR2 FQGNSA come from the germline V gene. DNA of the CDR3: TGTGCCAGCGGCCTAGCGGCCACCTCAAGGGAGACCCAGTACTTC. Its protein is CASGLAATSRETQYF. The full variable domain, rest sourced from reference TRBV7-2 and TRBJ2-5, is GAGVSQSPSNKVTEKGKDVELRCDPISGHTALYWYRQSLGQGLEFLIYFQGNSAPDKSGLPSDRFSAERTGGSVSTLTIQRTQQEDSAVYLCASGLAATSRETQYFGPGTRLLVL.

The chain is built from TRBV6-6 and TRBJ1-2; D not resolved. This CDR3 is 16 amino acids long. Germline CDR1 is MNHNY and CDR2 is SVGAGI (reference sequence). V lost 0 bases, J lost 1 base, and 12 bases lay in between. The CDR3 is CASSYSSPGSNYGYTF. The CDR3 DNA sequence: TGTGCCAGCAGTTACTCGAGCCCGGGGAGTAACTATGGCTACACCTTC.

This clone was recorded a few times. The chain joins TRBV18 to TRBJ2-7; 7 nucleotides agree with TRBD1. Trimming took 3 bases from V and 2 from J; bases not matched to a gene: 7. CDR1 and CDR2 (germline): KGHSH, LQKENI. The CDR3 is made up of 15 amino acids. Here the CDR3 reads CASSPTRGSAYEQYF. The CDR3 nucleotides read TGTGCCAGCTCACCCACCAGGGGGTCCGCCTACGAGCAGTACTTC.

This chain uses TRBV2 with TRBJ2-3; D might be TRBD2 (5 bases). Germline values: CDR1 SNHLY, CDR2 FYNNEI. V shed 6 bases and J shed 4 bases, with 14 bases lying between them. This CDR3 has 14 amino acids. The CDR3 here is CASRRTLRADTQYF. In DNA form, the CDR3 reads TGTGCCAGCAGAAGGACTCTGAGGGCAGATACGCAGTATTTT.

This clone came up a few times. The chain combines TRBV28 with TRBJ2-4, with 11 bases lining up with TRBD1. Germline assignment: CDR1 MDHEN and CDR2 SYDVKM. The CDR3 is 18 residues long. Trimming cost V 4 bases and J 1 base; bases outside gene matches: 9. The CDR3 reads CASSSAGQGALAKNIQYF. Here the CDR3 DNA reads TGTGCCAGCAGTTCAGCTGGACAGGGGGCTCTGGCCAAAAACATTCAGTACTTC.

This clone was seen a few times. The chain couples TRBV7-2 to TRBJ2-3; the D gene is possibly TRBD2 (6 bases). CDR3 length: 16 amino acids. Germline values: CDR1 SGHTA, CDR2 FQGNSA. The V end was cut by 3 bases, the J end by 2 bases, with 15 bases between. The CDR3 region has the DNA TGTGCCAGCAGCTTGCGGGGCCACACAACCACAGATACGCAGTATTTT. Protein sequence: CASSLRGHTTTDTQYF.

The J gene is TRBJ2-5, the V gene TRBV6-6; 7 bases line up with TRBD1. This CDR3 has 13 amino acids. The J segment lost 2 bases and the V segment lost 7 bases, leaving 4 bases of the junction unmatched. Germline V lookup: CDR1 MNHNY, CDR2 SVGAGI (reference sequence). CDR3 sequence (DNA): TGTGCCAGCAAACGGGACAGTCAAGAGACCCAGTACTTC. Translation gives CASKRDSQETQYF.

The table lists this clone with a few counts. The J gene is TRBJ2-4, the V gene TRBV21-1; the table calls TRBD2, which could not be checked here. TRBV21-1 represents a pseudogene. The CDR3 length is 17 residues. The CDR3 DNA is TGTGCCAGCAGCGGGACTAGCGGGATTGGGGCCAAAAACATTCAGTACTTC. This codes for CASSGTSGIGAKNIQYF.

This clone was picked up a small number of times. This sequence joins TRBV28 and TRBJ2-6, with 10 bases fitting TRBD1. From germline, CDR1 is MDHEN and CDR2 SYDVKM. V gave up 4 bases and J gave up 4 bases; unmatched junction bases: 7. The CDR3 is 17 residues long. The CDR3 DNA follows: TGTGCCAGCAGTTCCGGACAGGGGGTGTACGGGGCCAACGTCCTGACTTTC. Its translation: CASSSGQGVYGANVLTF. The full variable domain, with the rest looked up from reference TRBV28 and TRBJ2-6, is DVKVTQSSRYLVKRTGEKVFLECVQDMDHENMFWYRQDPGLGLRLIYFSYDVKMKEKGDIPEGYSVSREKKERFSLILESASTNQTSMYLCASSSGQGVYGANVLTFGAGSRLTVL.

The chain couples TRBV7-2 to TRBJ2-1; the match to TRBD2 covers 14 bases. The CDR3 runs to 14 residues. J gave up 10 bases and V 4 bases, and 3 bases lay outside the gene matches. Germline CDR1 SGHTA, CDR2 FQGNSA. CDR3 loop: CASSSGLAGVEQFF. CDR3 DNA sequence: TGTGCCAGCAGCTCGGGACTAGCGGGAGTAGAGCAGTTCTTC.

This chain links TRBV2 with TRBJ1-1, with a tentative D call TRBD1 (6 bases). Germline lookup yields CDR1 SNHLY and CDR2 FYNNEI. V was shortened by 3 bases and J by 11 bases, with 16 bases between the two germline ends. The CDR3 runs to 13 residues. The CDR3 DNA is TGTGCCAGCAGTGATCAGGGGAGGAGGGTGGCTTTCTTT. It translates to CASSDQGRRVAFF.